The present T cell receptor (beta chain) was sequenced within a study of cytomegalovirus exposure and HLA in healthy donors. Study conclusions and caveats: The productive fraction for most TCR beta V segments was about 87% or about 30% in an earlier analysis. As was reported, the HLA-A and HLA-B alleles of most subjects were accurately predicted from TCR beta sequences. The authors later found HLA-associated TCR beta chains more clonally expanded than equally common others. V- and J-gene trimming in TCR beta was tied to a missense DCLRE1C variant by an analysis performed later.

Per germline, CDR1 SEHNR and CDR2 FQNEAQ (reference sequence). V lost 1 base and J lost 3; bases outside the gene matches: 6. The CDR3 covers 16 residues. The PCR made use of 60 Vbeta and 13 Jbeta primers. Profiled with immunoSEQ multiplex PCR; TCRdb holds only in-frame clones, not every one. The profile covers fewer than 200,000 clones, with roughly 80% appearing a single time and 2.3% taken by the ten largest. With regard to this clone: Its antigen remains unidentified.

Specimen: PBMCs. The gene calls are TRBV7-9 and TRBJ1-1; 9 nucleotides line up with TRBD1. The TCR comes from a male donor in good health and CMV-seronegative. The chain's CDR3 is CASSLGLGQGDTEAFF. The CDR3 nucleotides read TGTGCCAGCAGCTTAGGTTTGGGACAGGGTGACACTGAAGCTTTCTTT.